The rows below give T cell receptor beta chains drawn from one sample of a study of cytomegalovirus exposure and HLA in healthy donors. Measured with immunoSEQ multiplex PCR; TCRdb has only the in-frame clones, and not every one. Seen here are approximately 160,000 clones, under 85% observed once, and the top ten hold approximately 1.6%. Specimen: PBMCs. The receptors originated from a woman between 25 and 40 years old in good health and CMV-seronegative. CDR3s include the opening cysteine and the closing phenylalanine or tryptophan. D genes are given only for firm matches. Clone size is not always given. Where it is, it says once, few, many or a class for expanded clones.

>TRBV9|TRBJ2-1|-|-
TGTGCCAGCAGCGTACGGGACATTTCCTACAATGAGCAGTTCTTC
CASSVRDISYNEQFF
>TRBV25-1|TRBJ1-1|-|-
TGTGCCAGCAGTGAAAGCTGGGGGGGAAAGAACACTGAAGCTTTCTTT
CASSESWGGKNTEAFF
>TRBV9|TRBJ1-6|few|TRBD1
TGTGCCAGCAGCACCGGACAGGGAGGTAATTCACCCCTCCACTTT
CASSTGQGGNSPLHF
>TRBV27|TRBJ1-2|once|-
TGTGCCAGCAGTTTATTCAGGGATGGTGGCTACACCTTC
CASSLFRDGGYTF
>TRBV29-1|TRBJ1-1|few|TRBD1
TGCAGCGTTGTGAGGACAGGGGGTAGCACTGAAGCTTTCTTT
CSVVRTGGSTEAFF
>TRBV19|TRBJ2-7|-|-
TGTGCCAGTAGTCCTCAAGCGCATAATTCCTACGAGCAGTACTTC
CASSPQAHNSYEQYF
>TRBV19|TRBJ2-7|-|TRBD1
TGTGCCAGTAGTATTCAGGGGGCGGACGAGCAGTACTTC
CASSIQGADEQYF
>TRBV27|TRBJ2-3|-|TRBD2
TGTGCCAGCAGTTCCCCCCCGGGGGGACGCATAAGCACAGATACGCAGTATTTT
CASSSPPGGRISTDTQYF
>TRBV10-1|TRBJ1-4|-|-
TGCGCCAGCAGTGTTGGAGGAACTAATGAAAAACTGTTTTTT
CASSVGGTNEKLFF
>TRBV28|TRBJ1-2|-|TRBD1
TGTGCCAGCAGTTTATCAGGGGGCGAGGCCTATGGCTACACCTTC
CASSLSGGEAYGYTF
>TRBV6-5|TRBJ1-5|-|-
TGTGCCAGCCAAGAGACGGGTAGCAATCAGCCCCAGCATTTT
CASQETGSNQPQHF
>TRBV4-3|TRBJ2-3|-|TRBD2
TGCGCCAGCAGCCAAGAAACTAGCGACACAGATACGCAGTATTTT
CASSQETSDTDTQYF
>TRBV27|TRBJ2-7|-|TRBD2
TGTGCCAGCAGTTATTCTGGACTAGCGGGGGAGCAGTACTTC
CASSYSGLAGEQYF
>TRBV5-1|TRBJ1-1|-|-
TGCGCCAGCAGCTTGGCATGGGGCAATACTGAAGCTTTCTTT
CASSLAWGNTEAFF
>TRBV5-6|TRBJ2-7|-|TRBD2
TGTGCCAGCAGCTTGGCCCCTAGCGGGAGTTACGAGCAGTACTTC
CASSLAPSGSYEQYF
>TRBV5-1|TRBJ2-7|few|TRBD1
TGCGCCAGCAGCCCGGTGGGACAGGGGGCTGGGTACGGGCAGTACTTC
CASSPVGQGAGYGQYF
>TRBV11-2|TRBJ1-3|once|-
TGTGCCAGCAGCTTAGGAGTCTCTGGAAACACCATATATTTT
CASSLGVSGNTIYF
>TRBV30|TRBJ1-5|-|-
TGTACCTGGAGTGTAAGGCGGGCAGATCAGCCCCAGCATTTT
CTWSVRRADQPQHF
>TRBV4-2|TRBJ1-2|-|-
TGTGCCAGCAGCCCCGACAGGAACATCTATGGCTACACCTTC
CASSPDRNIYGYTF
>TRBV28|TRBJ2-7|-|-
TGTGCCAGCAGTTGGACACCCATCAGCTCCTACGAGCAGTACTTC
CASSWTPISSYEQYF
>TRBV4-1|TRBJ2-4|once|TRBD2
TGCGCCAGCAGCCAAGTCAGTCTAGCGGAAAACATTCAGTACTTC
CASSQVSLAENIQYF
>TRBV11-3|TRBJ2-1|-|TRBD2
TGTGCCAGCAGCTTAGACGGGACTAGCGGCGGGGATGAGCAGTTCTTC
CASSLDGTSGGDEQFF
>TRBV19|TRBJ2-7|-|TRBD1
TGTGCCAGTAGTATAGGTCAGGGGGCGAGAGAGCAGTACTTC
CASSIGQGAREQYF
>TRBV15|TRBJ2-4|-|TRBD2
TGCGCCACCAGCAGCTCACTAGCGGGAGTTAAAAACATTCAGTACTTC
CATSSSLAGVKNIQYF
>TRBV19|TRBJ1-3|once|-
TGTGCCAGTAATGGGCGGACTCTGAGCTCTGGAAACACCATATATTTT
CASNGRTLSSGNTIYF
>TRBV21-1|TRBJ2-2|-|-
TGTGCCAGCAGCAAATCGACAGGGACAGACACCGGGGAGCTGTTTTTT
CASSKSTGTDTGELFF
>TRBV27|TRBJ2-7|-|TRBD1
TGTGCCAGCAGTTTATATAGGGACAGTGGGCGAGGCGAGCAGTACTTC
CASSLYRDSGRGEQYF
>TRBV19|TRBJ1-1|-|TRBD1
TGTGCCAGTAGCACCGGGACAGGGGGCGTATTCGCTGAAGCTTTCTTT
CASSTGTGGVFAEAFF
>TRBV4-3|TRBJ2-1|-|-
TGCGCCAGCAGTCGGCGCGAGGGCAGGTTCGCCGTTTCCTACAATGAGCAGTTCTTC
CASSRREGRFAVSYNEQFF
>TRBV4-3|TRBJ2-5|-|-
TGCGCCAGCAGCTACTACTTGGACAGGAGGGGAGAGACCCAGTACTTC
CASSYYLDRRGETQYF
>TRBV5-4|TRBJ1-2|-|TRBD1
TGTGCCAGCAGCTCCGGGACAGGCGAAGGCTACACCTTC
CASSSGTGEGYTF
>TRBV5-1|TRBJ1-3|-|TRBD1
TGCGCCAGCAGCTACCCATACAGGGGGGACGGAAACACCATATATTTT
CASSYPYRGDGNTIYF
>TRBV4-3|TRBJ2-1|-|-
TGCGCCAGCAGCCAAGATTTCGCAGGCCCCTACAATGAGCAGTTCTTC
CASSQDFAGPYNEQFF
>TRBV7-2|TRBJ2-3|-|TRBD2
TGTGCCAGCACTAACCCCGGGCGGGGGGCTACAGATACGCAGTATTTT
CASTNPGRGATDTQYF
>TRBV27|TRBJ1-2|-|TRBD1
TGTGCCAGCAGACGGACAGGGGACGATGGCTACACCTTC
CASRRTGDDGYTF
>TRBV4-1|TRBJ1-5|once|-
TGCGCCAGCAGCCAAGAACTGGGGGGAAATCAGCCCCAGCATTTT
CASSQELGGNQPQHF
>TRBV25-1|TRBJ2-2|-|-
TGTGCCAGCAGTAATAACTGGGCAGGGAACACCGGGGAGCTGTTTTTT
CASSNNWAGNTGELFF